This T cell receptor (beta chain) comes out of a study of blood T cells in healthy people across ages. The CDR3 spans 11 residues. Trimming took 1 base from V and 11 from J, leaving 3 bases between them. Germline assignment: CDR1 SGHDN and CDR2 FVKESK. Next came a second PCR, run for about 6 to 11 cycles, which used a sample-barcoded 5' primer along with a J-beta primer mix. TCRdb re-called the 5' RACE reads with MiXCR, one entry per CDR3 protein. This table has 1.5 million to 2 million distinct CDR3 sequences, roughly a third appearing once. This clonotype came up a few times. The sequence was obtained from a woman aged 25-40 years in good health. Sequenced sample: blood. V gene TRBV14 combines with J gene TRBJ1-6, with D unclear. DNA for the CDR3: TGTGCCAGCAGCCAAGGGGCACCCCTCCACTTT. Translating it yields CASSQGAPLHF.